This T cell receptor (beta chain) is drawn from a study of PD-L1 blockade in urothelial cancer. Study information: Anywhere from 0 to 3 prior chemotherapy regimens had been received by patients. At 6 weeks and at 3 weeks (second dose) after treatment start, blood was analyzed.

V gave up 5 bases and J gave up 3 bases; unmatched junction bases: 7. Germline CDR1 SGHAT, CDR2 FQNNGV. The CDR3 runs 15 residues. The protocol was immunoSEQ multiplex PCR, while the TCRdb copy is restricted to in-frame clones and leaves out a portion. The repertoire holds around 66,000 clones, with about 81% as singletons. Indicated time point: pretreatment peripheral blood. Sample: PBMCs, taken around atezolizumab (anti-PD-L1) treatment. The source is a man aged 65 to 79 with urothelial cancer. V is TRBV11-2 and J is TRBJ1-1, with TRBD1 matching 9 bases. The CDR3 region has the DNA TGTGCCAGCAGCCGTACTACAGGGGGCTACACTGAAGCTTTCTTT. Protein product: CASSRTTGGYTEAFF.